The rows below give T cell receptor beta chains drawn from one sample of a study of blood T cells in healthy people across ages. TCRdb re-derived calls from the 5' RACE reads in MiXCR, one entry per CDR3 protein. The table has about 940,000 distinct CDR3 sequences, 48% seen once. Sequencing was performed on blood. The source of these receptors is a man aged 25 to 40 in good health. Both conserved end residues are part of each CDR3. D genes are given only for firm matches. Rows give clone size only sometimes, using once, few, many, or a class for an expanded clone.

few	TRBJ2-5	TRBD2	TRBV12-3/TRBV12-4	TGTGCCAGCAGTTTCGGCGGGGGGACCCAGTACTTC	CASSFGGGTQYF
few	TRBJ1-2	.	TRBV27	TGTGCCAGCAGTTTTGTCGGGGGCGGGGGCTACACCTTC	CASSFVGGGGYTF
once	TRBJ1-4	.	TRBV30	TGTGCCTTGGACAGAAAGAATGAAAAACTGTTTTTT	CALDRKNEKLFF
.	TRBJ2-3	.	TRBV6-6	TGTGCCAGCGTCTCCTTCAGCACAGATACGCAGTATTTT	CASVSFSTDTQYF
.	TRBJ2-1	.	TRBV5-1	TGCGCCAGCAGCTTGCAAAGTGGGGGAAGTGACAATGAGCAGTTCTTC	CASSLQSGGSDNEQFF
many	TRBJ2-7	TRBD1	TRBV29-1	TGCAGCGTCCTAGGACAGGTCGAGTCAGTGTCCTACGAGCAGTACTTC	CSVLGQVESVSYEQYF
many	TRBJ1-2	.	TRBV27	TGTGCCAGCAAGAAAGTCTATGGCTACACCTTC	CASKKVYGYTF
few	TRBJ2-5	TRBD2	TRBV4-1	TGCGCCAGCAGCCCTGTCGGGACTAGCGGATACCAAGAGACCCAGTACTTC	CASSPVGTSGYQETQYF
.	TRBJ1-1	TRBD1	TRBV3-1	TGTGCCAGCAGCCCGCAGACAGGGGGCACTGAAGCTTTCTTT	CASSPQTGGTEAFF
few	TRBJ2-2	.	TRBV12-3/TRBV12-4	TGTGCCAGCAGTTCACAAGCAGGGCCCCGGATCGGGGAGCTGTTTTTT	CASSSQAGPRIGELFF
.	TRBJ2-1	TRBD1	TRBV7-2	TGTGCCAGCAGCTCCAGGGGGCTTAGCTCCTACAATGAGCAGTTCTTC	CASSSRGLSSYNEQFF
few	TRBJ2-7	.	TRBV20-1	TGCAGTGCTGAGCGGGACACGGGGTTAACGGAGCAGTACTTC	CSAERDTGLTEQYF
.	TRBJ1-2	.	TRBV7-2	TGTGCCAGCAGCTTTCGTGCCGGCTACACCTTC	CASSFRAGYTF
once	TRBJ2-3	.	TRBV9	TGTGCCAGCAGCTTTACCGGGACCGCTAGCACAGATACGCAGTATTTT	CASSFTGTASTDTQYF
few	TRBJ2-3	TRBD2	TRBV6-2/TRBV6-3	TGTGCCAGCAGTGCCATCAGACTAGCGGGGGCCTCTAGCACAGATACGCAGTATTTT	CASSAIRLAGASSTDTQYF
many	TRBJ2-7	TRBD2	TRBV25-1	TGTGCCAGCAGTGAATCGGGAGGTTACGAGCAGTACTTC	CASSESGGYEQYF
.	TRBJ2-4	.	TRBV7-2	TGTGCCAGCAGCTTAGAGGGGGGGCGAAACATTCAGTACTTC	CASSLEGGRNIQYF
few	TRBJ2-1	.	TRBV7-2	TGTGCCAGCAGAATAGATCCCCTTGTCGTAGGACCATCCTACAATGAGCAGTTCTTC	CASRIDPLVVGPSYNEQFF
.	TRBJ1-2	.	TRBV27	TGTGCCAGCAGTGCAACTGATAACTATGGTTACACCTTC	CASSATDNYGYTF
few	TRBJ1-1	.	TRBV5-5	TGTGCCAGCAGCTTGGGACAGTGGAACACTGAAGCTTTCTTT	CASSLGQWNTEAFF
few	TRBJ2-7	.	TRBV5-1	TGCGCCAGCGGCTTCGGGGACTACGAGCAGTACTTC	CASGFGDYEQYF
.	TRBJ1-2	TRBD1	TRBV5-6	TGTGCTAGCAGCCCCCCAGGGACAGGGGGTTTTGGCTACACCTTC	CASSPPGTGGFGYTF
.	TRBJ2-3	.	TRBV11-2	TGTGCCAGCAGCTTAGGATCTATTGGGGTTGCAGATACGCAGTATTTT	CASSLGSIGVADTQYF
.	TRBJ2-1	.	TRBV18	TGTGCCAGCTCACCAGGACTGGGGAACAATGAGCAGTTCTTC	CASSPGLGNNEQFF
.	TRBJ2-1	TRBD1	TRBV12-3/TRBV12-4	TGTGCCAGCAGTTCAAGGGACAGGGTCTCCTACAATGAGCAGTTCTTC	CASSSRDRVSYNEQFF
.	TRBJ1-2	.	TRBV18	TGTGCCAGCTCACCGCAGGAGCGCTACACCTTC	CASSPQERYTF
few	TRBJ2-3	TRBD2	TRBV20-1	TGCAGTGCTACCGTTCAGGGAGGGGCAGATACGCAGTATTTT	CSATVQGGADTQYF
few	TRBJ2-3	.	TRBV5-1	TGCGCCAGCAGCCAGACGGCACCAGCGCAGTATTTT	CASSQTAPAQYF
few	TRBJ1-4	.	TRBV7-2	TGTGCCAGCAGCTCGCAGGGAATGGCTAATGAAAAACTGTTTTTT	CASSSQGMANEKLFF
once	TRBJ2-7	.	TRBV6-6	TGTGCCAGCAGCTCATCCCGGGGCGAGCAGTACTTC	CASSSSRGEQYF